Presented here are 21 T cell receptor beta chains from one specimen sequenced in a study of blood T cell repertoires in COVID-19. Measured with immunoSEQ multiplex PCR; TCRdb has only the in-frame clones, and not every one. In the table there are about 80,000 clones, around 90% of which are singletons. Sequencing was carried out using peripheral blood. These receptors were obtained from a woman of 80 years or more with active or convalescent COVID-19.

This clone was counted between two and nine times. The V and J genes are TRBV7-9 and TRBJ1-2; D is possibly TRBD1 (6 bases). The CDR3 is made up of 19 amino acids. The ends were cut back, 1 base at V and 4 bases at J, with 25 bases in the middle. Germline V gene sequence: CDR1 SEHNR, CDR2 FQNEAQ (reference sequence). The DNA of the CDR3 is TGTGCCAGCAGCTTAGGAGTGAAAAAAGGACAGTCCCTTTCCTATGGCTACACCTTC. Translating it yields CASSLGVKKGQSLSYGYTF.

This CDR3 is CASSLQGGGNIQYF. The CDR3, as DNA: TGTGCCAGCAGTTTACAGGGAGGGGGAAACATTCAGTACTTC. The chain recombines TRBV28 with TRBJ2-4, with D possibly being TRBD2 (7 bases). This CDR3 is 14 amino acids long. In germline, CDR1 is MDHEN, CDR2 SYDVKM. V lost 2 bases and J 6 bases, leaving 11 bases between the germline ends.

This sequence joins TRBV3-1 (or the pseudogene TRBV3-2) and TRBJ2-3; 7 nucleotides agree with TRBD1. CDR1 is LGHDT, CDR2 YNNKEL, per germline (reference sequence). This CDR3 is built from 15 residues. Unmatched junction bases numbered 3, after V lost 3 bases and J lost 0 bases. The CDR3 protein is CASSQGQSSTDTQYF. For the CDR3, the DNA is TGTGCCAGCAGCCAGGGACAGTCCAGCACAGATACGCAGTATTTT.

This chain links TRBV5-4 with TRBJ2-5; 8 bases match TRBD1. The CDR3 is made up of 14 amino acids. CDR1 and CDR2 (germline): SGHNT, YYREEE (reference sequence). V gave up 4 bases and J gave up 5 bases; unmatched junction bases: 7. For the CDR3, the DNA is TGTGCCAGCAGCCAGCGGACAGGGCCGGAGACCCAGTACTTC. Its translation is CASSQRTGPETQYF.

This clone was detected only a few times. The V and J genes are TRBV6-5 and TRBJ2-3, with a weak D call TRBD2 (6 bases). The ends were cut back, 7 bases at V and 3 bases at J, with 17 bases in the middle. The CDR3 spans 15 residues. Germline loops: CDR1 MNHEY, CDR2 SVGAGI. The DNA for the CDR3 is TGTGCCAGCACCCCAGGGCAGGGAGGAACAGATACGCAGTATTTT. It yields the protein CASTPGQGGTDTQYF.

This clone was found a few times. The chain carries TRBV10-2 and TRBJ2-7; 11 bases are a match to TRBD2. The CDR3 contains 15 residues. CDR1 is WSHSY, CDR2 SAAADI, per germline. The J segment lost 3 bases and the V segment lost 4 bases, leaving 5 bases of the junction unmatched. The CDR3 DNA sequence: TGCGCCAGCAGTGGGACTAGCGGGTCCTTCTACGAGCAGTACTTC. Amino acids: CASSGTSGSFYEQYF.

The chain joins TRBV5-1 to TRBJ2-2, with 8 positions matching TRBD2. The CDR3 spans 17 residues. Per the germline V gene, CDR1 is SGHRS and CDR2 is YFSETQ. V shed 4 bases, J shed 4 bases, and the junction held 12 bases outside the gene matches. CDR3 DNA sequence: TGCGCCAGCAGCCTATCCGGGACTAGTGTTGGCACCGGGGAGCTGTTTTTT. Amino acids: CASSLSGTSVGTGELFF.

This clone has a handful of counts. The chain employs TRBV3-1 (or the pseudogene TRBV3-2) and TRBJ2-7; TRBD2 might be the D (7 bases). This CDR3 region has 16 residues. Germline-derived CDR1 and CDR2 are LGHDT and YNNKEL (reference sequence). Trimming removed 0 bases from V and 9 bases from J, with 21 bases in between. CDR3 coding DNA: TGTGCCAGCAGCCAAGATTTAGGGGCGGGGGCCCTAAGGCAGTACTTC. This translates into CASSQDLGAGALRQYF.

The gene calls are TRBV7-2 and TRBJ2-7; D possibly corresponds to TRBD1 (6 bases). V shed 5 bases and J shed 0 bases, with 17 bases lying between them. The CDR3 is 16 amino acids. CDR1 and CDR2 from the germline V gene are SGHTA and FQGNSA. CDR3 sequence (DNA): TGTGCCAGCAGCCCTACCTATCGACAGGCCTCCTACGAGCAGTACTTC. Amino acid sequence: CASSPTYRQASYEQYF.

This chain joins TRBV5-4 and TRBJ2-7; possible D gene TRBD1, 5 bases. CDR1 SGHNT and CDR2 YYREEE come from the germline V gene (reference sequence). Trimming took 0 bases from V and 7 from J, leaving 17 bases between them. The CDR3 extends over 15 amino acids. CDR3 nucleotide sequence: TGTGCCAGCAGCTTGGCTCAGGGTAGAAATAAAGAGCAGTACTTC. Its translation: CASSLAQGRNKEQYF.

The V gene is TRBV5-1, the J gene TRBJ2-5; 12 bases map to TRBD1. V gave up 5 bases and J gave up 6 bases; unmatched junction bases: 11. Germline V lookup: CDR1 SGHRS, CDR2 YFSETQ. There are 16 residues in the CDR3. In nucleotides, the CDR3 is TGCGCCAGCAGTACTATCCCCGGGACAGGGGGCCAGACCCAGTACTTC. This translates into CASSTIPGTGGQTQYF.

V usage is TRBV7-9 and J usage is TRBJ2-1; D not certain. The CDR3 covers 14 residues. Germline V gene data show CDR1 as SEHNR and CDR2 as FQNEAQ (reference sequence). Trimming pared 1 base from V and 5 bases from J, leaving 9 bases between. The CDR3: CASSLVAANNEQFF. The CDR3 bases are TGTGCCAGCAGCTTAGTTGCGGCCAACAATGAGCAGTTCTTC.

This chain uses TRBV12-3 or TRBV12-4 with TRBJ2-3; D not resolved. V shed 3 bases and J shed 4 bases, with 8 bases lying between them. The length of the CDR3 is 13 residues. The CDR3 DNA reads as TGTGCCAGCAGTTTGCGCTGGTCAGATACGCAGTATTTT. Its protein product is CASSLRWSDTQYF.

The chain has TRBV27 and TRBJ2-7; no definite D call. The V and J ends lost 1 base and 0 bases respectively, with 10 bases between them. Per the germline V gene, CDR1 is MNHEY and CDR2 is SMNVEV (reference sequence). The CDR3 is 15 residues long. CDR3 region: CASSLYGTSSYEQYF. The CDR3, as DNA: TGTGCCAGCAGTTTATATGGTACGAGCTCCTACGAGCAGTACTTC.

This rearrangement joins TRBV6-1 to TRBJ2-7, with 9 bases fitting TRBD2. Germline loops: CDR1 MNHNS, CDR2 SASEGT. This CDR3 is built from 15 residues. V shed 4 bases and J 3 bases; nucleotides not matched to a gene: 7. The CDR3 loop is CASSVAGDSIYEQYF. The CDR3 coding sequence is TGTGCCAGCAGTGTAGCGGGAGACTCCATCTACGAGCAGTACTTC.

The chain joins TRBV29-1 to TRBJ2-7; D is ambiguous. Trimming stripped 8 bases from V and 0 bases from J, with 11 bases between. This CDR3 comprises 12 residues. Germline-derived CDR1 and CDR2 are SQVTM and ANQGSEA. The DNA for the CDR3 is TGCAGCTGTATCAAGAGCTCCTACGAGCAGTACTTC. Amino acids: CSCIKSSYEQYF.

The chain is built from TRBV10-3 and TRBJ2-1; D is undetermined. Trimming left V 3 bases short and J 9 bases short, with 12 bases between. The CDR3 spans 13 residues. From germline, CDR1 is ENHRY and CDR2 SYGVKD. CDR3 sequence (DNA): TGTGCCATCAGTGACGGAGCTGCTGGTGAGCAGTTCTTC. The encoded protein is CAISDGAAGEQFF.

This clone has only one observation. V is TRBV28 and J is TRBJ2-7; tentative D call: TRBD1 (6 bases). Germline loops: CDR1 MDHEN, CDR2 SYDVKM. V gave up 3 bases and J gave up 5 bases, with 17 bases separating them. This CDR3 has 15 amino acids. CDR3 DNA sequence: TGTGCCAGCAGTTTGCCCGGGCAGGGGATCCACGAGCAGTACTTC. This sequence encodes CASSLPGQGIHEQYF.

V gene TRBV10-3 combines with J gene TRBJ1-6, with TRBD1 matching 8 bases. Germline values: CDR1 ENHRY, CDR2 SYGVKD. V trimming: 3 bases; J trimming: 10 bases; junction bases outside the gene matches: 8. This CDR3 is 15 amino acids long. CDR3 DNA sequence: TGTGCCATCAGTGAAGGCCAGGGGGCTGAATCACCCCTCCACTTT. Protein product: CAISEGQGAESPLHF.

The V call is TRBV9, the J call TRBJ2-7, with 7 bases lining up with TRBD2. CDR1 is SGDLS, CDR2 YYNGEE, per germline. The CDR3 extends over 13 amino acids. Trimming cost V 1 base and J 6 bases; bases outside gene matches: 4. This CDR3 reads CASSVSPSGEQYF. For the CDR3, the DNA is TGTGCCAGCAGCGTATCCCCTAGCGGCGAGCAGTACTTC.

The chain employs TRBV6-5 and TRBJ2-5; TRBD2 is a possible D gene (5 bases). V was cut by 6 bases and J by 5 bases, with 10 bases left in between. The CDR3 contains 12 residues. CDR1 is MNHEY, CDR2 SVGAGI, per germline. The CDR3 DNA reads as TGTGCCAGCAGCACGGGATTGGAGACCCAGTACTTC. This translates into CASSTGLETQYF.